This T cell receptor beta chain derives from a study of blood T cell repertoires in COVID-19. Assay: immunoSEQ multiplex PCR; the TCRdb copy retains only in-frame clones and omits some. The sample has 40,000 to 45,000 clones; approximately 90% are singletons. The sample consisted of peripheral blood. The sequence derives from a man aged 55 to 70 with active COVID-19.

The CDR3 nucleotides read TGTGCCAGCTCGACGACTAGCGGTAGCACAGATACGCAGTATTTT. Translation gives CASSTTSGSTDTQYF. The genes are TRBV28 and TRBJ2-3, with 9 bases fitting TRBD2. The CDR3 length is 15 residues. Per germline, CDR1 MDHEN and CDR2 SYDVKM. V trimming: 8 bases; J trimming: 0 bases; junction bases outside the gene matches: 6.